What follows is one T cell receptor beta chain and its context. The antigen remains unidentified. The data were obtained in a study of immune cell composition in non-small cell lung cancer. Study-level findings and limits: Shared sequences between tumour-reactive and dominant in vivo clones were not proven. TIL tumour reactivity correlated with maximal tumour-associated clone frequency in adenocarcinoma.

The normal lung sample lay at least 3 cm, and maximally far, from the tumour. Genomic DNA came from frozen unsorted single-cell suspensions. The protocol was immunoSEQ multiplex PCR, while the TCRdb copy is restricted to in-frame clones and leaves out a portion. The profile shows around 6,600 clones, approximately 80% of them singletons. Germline CDR1 is MNHNS and CDR2 is SASEGT. The CDR3 spans 13 residues. Trimming at V came to 7 bases and at J to 3 bases, leaving 3 bases not matched to a gene. The sequencing input was non-adjacent lung tissue. This sequence was found in a human donor with non-small cell lung cancer. V is TRBV6-1 and J is TRBJ2-7; TRBD1 matches 10 bases. CDR3 DNA: TGTGCCAGCACCGGGACAGGGGTCTACGAGCAGTACTTC. Translated: CASTGTGVYEQYF.